Included here is one T cell receptor beta chain sequence, with context. These data originate in a study of blood T cell repertoires in COVID-19. V dropped 3 bases and J dropped 7; count of bases not matched to a gene: 5. Germline-derived CDR1 and CDR2 are SGHRS and YFSETQ. The CDR3 length is 15 residues. Per the study methods: Amplification from reference gene primers served as the basis for estimated nucleated cell counts. Here immunoSEQ multiplex PCR was the method, and the copy in TCRdb shows in-frame clones only, minus some. The D gene and trimming were derived from the DNA, and the V and J assignments and clone size from that table. The sample contains 73,000 or so clones, 65% to 85% of which appear only once.

The sequence was obtained from an older woman with acute or convalescent COVID-19. Source material: peripheral blood. The chain couples TRBV5-1 to TRBJ1-6; 9 bases fit TRBD1. CDR3 residues: CASSSTGGDNSPLHF. CDR3 DNA: TGCGCCAGCAGCTCTACAGGGGGCGACAATTCACCCCTCCACTTT.